A selection of T cell receptor beta chains follows, all from one sample in a study of T cell repertoires in cytomegalovirus infection. No antigens are known for them. TCRdb reprocessed the reads with MiXCR, giving one entry per CDR3 protein. The top ten hold about 14% of the sample, which has some 310,000 distinct CDR3 sequences, roughly 25% seen once. This specimen was cultured PBMCs, taken from culture after CMV antigen stimulation. These receptors were obtained from a human donor in good health (CMV status not recorded). Some clones in this sample may be carry-over from other donors' samples. Both conserved end residues are part of each CDR3. The D gene is left open where the match is weak. Clone sizes are given selectively: once, few, many, or a class where the clone is expanded.

V gene,J gene,clone size,D gene,CDR3 DNA,CDR3 protein
TRBV20-1,TRBJ1-1,.,.,TGCAGTGCTAGCGAGGTGAGAGCTTTCTTT,CSASEVRAFF
TRBV6-1,TRBJ2-7,many,TRBD1,TGTGCCAGCAGTAAGACAGGGGTAGCTCACGAGCAGTACTTC,CASSKTGVAHEQYF
TRBV2,TRBJ1-2,.,.,TGTGCCAGCAGTGAACGGGTTGGCTACACCTTC,CASSERVGYTF
TRBV11-3,TRBJ2-1,few,.,TGTGCCAGCAGCCCGAGGGTCGGGGAGCAGTTCTTC,CASSPRVGEQFF
TRBV19,TRBJ1-5,.,.,TGTGCCAGTAGTAGGTTAGGGGGTAACAATCAGCCCCAGCATTTT,CASSRLGGNNQPQHF
TRBV6-2/TRBV6-3,TRBJ2-6,.,TRBD1,TGTGCCAGCAGGGGGACAGGGGCCCCCGGGGCCAACGTCCTGACTTTC,CASRGTGAPGANVLTF
TRBV7-2,TRBJ2-3,many,.,TGTGCCAGCAGCCCCCGGGGAGCCGGCACAGATACGCAGTATTTT,CASSPRGAGTDTQYF
TRBV6-1,TRBJ2-5,.,TRBD2,TGTGCCAGCAGTTCCGGACTAGCCTCCCACGGAGAGACCCAGTACTTC,CASSSGLASHGETQYF
TRBV6-1,TRBJ2-3,many,.,TGTGCCAGCAGTGCACGGGGAGGCACAGATACGCAGTATTTT,CASSARGGTDTQYF
TRBV6-5,TRBJ2-1,.,TRBD2,TGTGCCAGCAGTTACTACGCACTAGCGGGAAACAATGAGCAGTTCTTC,CASSYYALAGNNEQFF
TRBV29-1,TRBJ2-7,.,TRBD1,TGCAGCGCGCTCCGGACAGGTCCCTACGAGCAGTACTTC,CSALRTGPYEQYF
TRBV4-2,TRBJ2-7,.,TRBD2,TGTGCCAGCAGCCAAGAATTACCTAGCGGGGGACTACGAGGGCAGTACTTC,CASSQELPSGGLRGQYF
TRBV10-2,TRBJ2-2,.,TRBD2,TGCGCCAGCAGTGAGCCCAAGGGACTAGCGGGATTCTTAAACACCGGGGAGCTGTTTTTT,CASSEPKGLAGFLNTGELFF
TRBV15,TRBJ1-4,many,.,TGTGCCACCAGCAGAGGATGGGGTGGTAGAACGGAAAAACTGTTTTTT,CATSRGWGGRTEKLFF
TRBV7-2,TRBJ2-3,.,TRBD2,TGTGCCAGCAGCTTAGAGGCGGGAGGGCCAGGTACGCAGTATTTT,CASSLEAGGPGTQYF
TRBV14,TRBJ2-3,few,TRBD2,TGTGCCAGCAGCCCCGGACTAGCGGGAGGGCGCCGCACAGATACGCAGTATTTT,CASSPGLAGGRRTDTQYF
TRBV4-3,TRBJ2-2,.,TRBD1,TGCGCCAGCAGCCCGGGGACAGGGGGCCACGGGGAGCTGTTTTTT,CASSPGTGGHGELFF
TRBV19,TRBJ1-1,.,.,TGTGCCAGTAGTATAGGGGGTGGGCGCCCCACCGAAGCTTTCTTT,CASSIGGGRPTEAFF
TRBV11-2,TRBJ2-3,few,TRBD2,TGTGCCAGCAGCTTTAGCGGGCTAAGCACAGATACGCAGTATTTT,CASSFSGLSTDTQYF
TRBV6-2/TRBV6-3,TRBJ2-1,.,TRBD2,TGTGCCAGCAGGGGACTAGTATACAATGAGCAGTTCTTC,CASRGLVYNEQFF
TRBV11-2,TRBJ2-2,.,TRBD1,TGTGCCAGCAGCCCCAGGACAGGGAATGCGAACACCGGGGAGCTGTTTTTT,CASSPRTGNANTGELFF
TRBV3-1,TRBJ1-2,.,.,TGTGCCAGCAGCCAAGATGGATCGGCGCAGGGAGGCACCTTC,CASSQDGSAQGGTF
TRBV12-3/TRBV12-4,TRBJ1-6,few,TRBD1,TGTGCCAGCGCTCGGTGGGGCCAGGGGGCAGATTCACCCCTCCACTTT,CASARWGQGADSPLHF
TRBV5-6,TRBJ2-6,.,TRBD1,TGTGCCAGCCGACAGGGGTGGACTGGGGCCAACGTCCTGACTTTC,CASRQGWTGANVLTF